A selection of T cell receptor beta chains follows, all from one sample in a study of T cells in Graves' hyperthyroidism and ophthalmopathy. TCRdb redid the calling of the multiplex PCR reads with MiXCR, one entry per CDR3 protein. The sample yields 600,000 to 750,000 distinct CDR3 sequences, 15% to 20% seen once. Input material: blood. The receptors come from a man aged 50-59 years with Graves' hyperthyroidism. Each CDR3 is given with its conserved first and last residue. Each record gives: CDR3 protein, clone size, V gene, CDR3 length, J gene. The listing skips clone size in some rows; elsewhere it reads once, few, many or a size class.

CDR3: CASSLSPETYYNEQFF
size: many
V: TRBV27
length: 16
J: TRBJ2-1

CDR3: CASRDRSYEQYF
size: many
V: TRBV6-2/TRBV6-3
length: 12
J: TRBJ2-7

CDR3: CSAIGTGGNQPQHF
size: few
V: TRBV20-1
length: 14
J: TRBJ1-5

CDR3: CAWSPPSPQYF
size: .
V: TRBV30
length: 11
J: TRBJ2-7

CDR3: CAISGWDRTRGYEQYF
size: few
V: TRBV10-3
length: 16
J: TRBJ2-7

CDR3: CASSNRDRGWLADYNEQFF
size: many
V: TRBV6-1
length: 19
J: TRBJ2-1

CDR3: CASSLLQSGQGTEAFF
size: many
V: TRBV18
length: 16
J: TRBJ1-1

CDR3: CAWRTQGYTEAFF
size: many
V: TRBV30
length: 13
J: TRBJ1-1

CDR3: CASSADGTASTDTQYF
size: many
V: TRBV11-2
length: 16
J: TRBJ2-3

CDR3: CASGQGPSGRSYNEQFF
size: many
V: TRBV2
length: 17
J: TRBJ2-1

CDR3: CSVHPGRLGEAFF
size: few
V: TRBV29-1
length: 13
J: TRBJ1-1

CDR3: CASSLGEGGTEAFF
size: many
V: TRBV11-2
length: 14
J: TRBJ1-1

CDR3: CSARGGADNTEAFF
size: many
V: TRBV20-1
length: 14
J: TRBJ1-1

CDR3: CATSSAGVTYNEQFF
size: .
V: TRBV19
length: 15
J: TRBJ2-1

CDR3: CSAPGTQSETQYF
size: many
V: TRBV20-1
length: 13
J: TRBJ2-5

CDR3: CASSLSAYTEAFF
size: many
V: TRBV27
length: 13
J: TRBJ1-1

CDR3: CASREWTGGRELFF
size: many
V: TRBV28
length: 14
J: TRBJ2-2

CDR3: CSARAGLANEQFF
size: few
V: TRBV20-1
length: 13
J: TRBJ2-1

CDR3: CASSLMMDRPNRNTEAFF
size: .
V: TRBV6-2/TRBV6-3
length: 18
J: TRBJ1-1

CDR3: CASSEGGVGADTQYF
size: many
V: TRBV2
length: 15
J: TRBJ2-3

CDR3: CASSIEGRSGYEQYF
size: .
V: TRBV19
length: 15
J: TRBJ2-7

CDR3: CASSPRQGVFTDTQYF
size: once
V: TRBV28
length: 16
J: TRBJ2-3

CDR3: CASSVGEKLFF
size: .
V: TRBV2
length: 11
J: TRBJ1-4

CDR3: CASSLEPPYNQQFF
size: .
V: TRBV11-2
length: 14
J: TRBJ2-1

CDR3: CASSFSFSYNEQFF
size: many
V: TRBV7-3
length: 14
J: TRBJ2-1

CDR3: CASSLTGGISYNEQFF
size: many
V: TRBV7-3
length: 16
J: TRBJ2-1

CDR3: CASSRLIADQETQYF
size: many
V: TRBV18
length: 15
J: TRBJ2-5

CDR3: CSVEPSDGYNEQFF
size: few
V: TRBV29-1
length: 14
J: TRBJ2-1

CDR3: CASVRDRGLEQYF
size: many
V: TRBV28
length: 13
J: TRBJ2-7

CDR3: CATSDPGQPNTGELFF
size: many
V: TRBV24-1
length: 16
J: TRBJ2-2

CDR3: CSVESGTPYNEQFF
size: many
V: TRBV29-1
length: 14
J: TRBJ2-1

CDR3: CASKQNLGQALTGELFF
size: many
V: TRBV12-3/TRBV12-4
length: 17
J: TRBJ2-2

CDR3: CASSSVLARNANTGELFF
size: many
V: TRBV7-9
length: 18
J: TRBJ2-2

CDR3: CASSVTREQFF
size: .
V: TRBV7-2
length: 11
J: TRBJ2-1

CDR3: CASSLARPATNEKLFF
size: many
V: TRBV12-3/TRBV12-4
length: 16
J: TRBJ1-4

CDR3: CASSATGLTEAFF
size: many
V: TRBV7-9
length: 13
J: TRBJ1-1

CDR3: CASSLLIGSDYNEQFF
size: many
V: TRBV13
length: 16
J: TRBJ2-1

CDR3: CATSRRFGTDTQYF
size: many
V: TRBV15
length: 14
J: TRBJ2-3

CDR3: CATSRDQQGEVVNEQFF
size: .
V: TRBV15
length: 17
J: TRBJ2-1

CDR3: CASSFSGNGAETQYF
size: many
V: TRBV25-1
length: 15
J: TRBJ2-5

CDR3: CASRAGESYNEQFF
size: many
V: TRBV7-9
length: 14
J: TRBJ2-1

CDR3: CASSPPGGYTF
size: many
V: TRBV12-3/TRBV12-4
length: 11
J: TRBJ1-2

CDR3: CASSPGQGLEAETQYF
size: many
V: TRBV11-3
length: 16
J: TRBJ2-5

CDR3: CASSSGQGNTYEQYF
size: once
V: TRBV19
length: 15
J: TRBJ2-7

CDR3: CASRDRARGGQYF
size: .
V: TRBV27
length: 13
J: TRBJ2-7

CDR3: CSARPGSDNTEAFF
size: .
V: TRBV20-1
length: 14
J: TRBJ1-1

CDR3: CSARGDSSYEQYF
size: many
V: TRBV20-1
length: 13
J: TRBJ2-7

CDR3: CASGSSPAGTFNYGYTF
size: few
V: TRBV7-2
length: 17
J: TRBJ1-2

CDR3: CASSESASGNYEQFF
size: .
V: TRBV10-2
length: 15
J: TRBJ2-1

CDR3: CASSLSDRALVYEQYF
size: many
V: TRBV27
length: 16
J: TRBJ2-7

CDR3: CASSAADTGTQYF
size: many
V: TRBV2
length: 13
J: TRBJ2-5

CDR3: CASSVGQGADTQYF
size: few
V: TRBV9
length: 14
J: TRBJ2-3

CDR3: CASSPEAGGVKQYF
size: many
V: TRBV6-1
length: 14
J: TRBJ2-7